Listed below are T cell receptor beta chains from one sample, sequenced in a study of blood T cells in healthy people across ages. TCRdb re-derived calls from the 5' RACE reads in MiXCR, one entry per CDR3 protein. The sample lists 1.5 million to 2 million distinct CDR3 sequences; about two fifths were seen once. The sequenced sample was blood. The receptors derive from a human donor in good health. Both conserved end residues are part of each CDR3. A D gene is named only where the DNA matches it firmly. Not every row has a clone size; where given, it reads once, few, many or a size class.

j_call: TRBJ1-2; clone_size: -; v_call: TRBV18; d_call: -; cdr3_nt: TGTGCCAGCTCACCACTTGATGTCCGAACAGGGCTTATATCTGGTGGCTACACCTTC; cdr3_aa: CASSPLDVRTGLISGGYTF
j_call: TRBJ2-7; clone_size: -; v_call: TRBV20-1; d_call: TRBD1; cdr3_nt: TGCAGTGCTAGAGATCGGAGACAGGGTTCCTACGAGCAGTACTTC; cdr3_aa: CSARDRRQGSYEQYF
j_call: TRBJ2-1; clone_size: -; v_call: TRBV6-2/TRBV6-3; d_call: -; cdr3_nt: TGTGCCAGCAGTTATGATTCGGGCCCCCTGAGCAATGAGCAGTTCTTC; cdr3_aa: CASSYDSGPLSNEQFF
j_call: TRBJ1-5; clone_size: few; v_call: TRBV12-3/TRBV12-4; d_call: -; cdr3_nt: TGTGCCACCCACTACAATGACCTCTTGACCTGGAATCAGCCCCAGCATTTT; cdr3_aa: CATHYNDLLTWNQPQHF
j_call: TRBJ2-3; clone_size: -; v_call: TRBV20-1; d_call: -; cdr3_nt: TGCAGTCCACAGGTTTTTGAAGATACGCAGTATTTT; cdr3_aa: CSPQVFEDTQYF
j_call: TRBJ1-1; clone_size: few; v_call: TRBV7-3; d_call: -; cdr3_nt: TGTGCCAGCAGCTTAACCTCCGGGGAAGCTTTCTTT; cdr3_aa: CASSLTSGEAFF
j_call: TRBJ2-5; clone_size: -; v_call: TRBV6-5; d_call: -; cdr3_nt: TGTGCCAGCAGGACCGTAGACTTGGTGGCTCAGTACTTC; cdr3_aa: CASRTVDLVAQYF
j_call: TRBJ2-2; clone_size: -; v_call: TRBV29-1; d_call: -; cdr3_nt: TGCAGCGTTCAGCGGAACACCGGGGAGCTGTTTTTT; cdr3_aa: CSVQRNTGELFF
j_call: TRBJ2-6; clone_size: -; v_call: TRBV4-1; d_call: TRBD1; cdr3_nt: TGCGCCAGCAGCCAGGGCTCCGGGACAGGGGTCTCTGGGGCCAACGTCCTGACTTTC; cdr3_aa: CASSQGSGTGVSGANVLTF
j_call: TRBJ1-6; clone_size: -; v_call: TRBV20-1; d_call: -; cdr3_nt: TGCAGTGCCCAACAGGGAGGTGGCAATTCACCCCTCCACTTT; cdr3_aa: CSAQQGGGNSPLHF
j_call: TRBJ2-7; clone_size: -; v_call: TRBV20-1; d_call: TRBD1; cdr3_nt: TGCAGTGCCCTAGGTGTCGGGACAGGGGGCCGATCTAGCTCCTACGAGCAGTACTTC; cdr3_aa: CSALGVGTGGRSSSYEQYF
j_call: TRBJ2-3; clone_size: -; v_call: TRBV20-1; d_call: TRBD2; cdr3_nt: TGCAGTGCTTTAGCGGGACCCGGCACAGATACGCAGTATTTT; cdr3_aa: CSALAGPGTDTQYF
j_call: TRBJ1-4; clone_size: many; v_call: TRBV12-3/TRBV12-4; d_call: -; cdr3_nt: TGTGCCAGCGCCTCTCGTCGGGGTGAAAAACTGTTTTTT; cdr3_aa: CASASRRGEKLFF
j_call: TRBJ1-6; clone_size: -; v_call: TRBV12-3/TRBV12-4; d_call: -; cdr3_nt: TGTGCCAGCAGTTTAGTGTGGTCGGGCAGGAGCTCCTATAATTCACCCCTCCACTTT; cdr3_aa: CASSLVWSGRSSYNSPLHF
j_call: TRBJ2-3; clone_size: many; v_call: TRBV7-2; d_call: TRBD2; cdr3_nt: TGTGCCAGCAGTTTATCCAGCGGGGGCACAGATACGCAGTATTTT; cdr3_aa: CASSLSSGGTDTQYF
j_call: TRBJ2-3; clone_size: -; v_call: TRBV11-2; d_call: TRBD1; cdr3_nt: TGTGCCAGCAGCTTAGATCGGGGACAGATTGATACGCAGTATTTT; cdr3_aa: CASSLDRGQIDTQYF
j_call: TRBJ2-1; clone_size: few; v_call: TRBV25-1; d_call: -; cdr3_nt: TGTGCCAGCAGTGAGGGTTCATATGGTTCTGTTTTCAGTGAGCAGTTCTTC; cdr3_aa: CASSEGSYGSVFSEQFF
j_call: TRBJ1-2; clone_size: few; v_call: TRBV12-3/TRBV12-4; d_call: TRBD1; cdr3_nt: TGTGCCAGCAGTTTAATCCTCGACAGGGTCTATGGCTACACCTTC; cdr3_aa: CASSLILDRVYGYTF
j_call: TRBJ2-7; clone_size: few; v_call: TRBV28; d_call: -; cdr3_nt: TGTGCCAGCAAGGCGGATCCAAGCGAGGGATACGAGCAGTACTTC; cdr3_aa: CASKADPSEGYEQYF
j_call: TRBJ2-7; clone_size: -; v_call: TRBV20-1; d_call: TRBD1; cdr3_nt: TGCAGTGCTAGAGATCGAAGAGGGGGCGGTGGTTCCTACGAGCAGTACTTC; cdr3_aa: CSARDRRGGGGSYEQYF
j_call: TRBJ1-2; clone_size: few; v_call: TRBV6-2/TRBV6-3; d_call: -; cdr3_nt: TGTGCCAGCAGTTGGACAGCATATGGCTACACCTTC; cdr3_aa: CASSWTAYGYTF
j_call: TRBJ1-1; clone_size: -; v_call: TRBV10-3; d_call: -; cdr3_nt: TGTGCCATCAGTGAGTCAGCAGGGTCCGTGAACACTGAAGCTTTCTTT; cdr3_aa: CAISESAGSVNTEAFF
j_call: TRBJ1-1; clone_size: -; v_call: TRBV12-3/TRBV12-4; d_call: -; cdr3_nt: TGTGCCAGCAAGCAAACAGGGCTGAACACTGAAGCTTTCTTT; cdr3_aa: CASKQTGLNTEAFF
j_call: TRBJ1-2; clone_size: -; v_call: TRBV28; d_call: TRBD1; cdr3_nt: TGTGCCATCGCGGGGGGGACAGGGGGCATCTATGGCTACACCTTC; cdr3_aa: CAIAGGTGGIYGYTF
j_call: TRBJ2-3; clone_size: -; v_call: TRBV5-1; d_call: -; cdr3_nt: TGCGCCAGCAGCCTCCCGGCGCTAAGCACAGATACGCAGTATTTT; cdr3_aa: CASSLPALSTDTQYF
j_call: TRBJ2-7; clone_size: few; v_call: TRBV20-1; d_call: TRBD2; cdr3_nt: TGCAGTGCTAGTAAGGGACTAGTCGGTCTGTCCGAGCAGTACTTC; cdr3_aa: CSASKGLVGLSEQYF
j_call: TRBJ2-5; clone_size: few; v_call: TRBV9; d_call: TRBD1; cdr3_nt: TGTGCCAGCAGCGTAGTTCCAGGACAGGGGTACCAAGAGACCCAGTACTTC; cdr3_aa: CASSVVPGQGYQETQYF
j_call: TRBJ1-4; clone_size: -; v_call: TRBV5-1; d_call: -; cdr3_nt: TGCGCCAGCAGCTTCGACGGGGGGAATGAAAAACTGTTTTTT; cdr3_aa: CASSFDGGNEKLFF
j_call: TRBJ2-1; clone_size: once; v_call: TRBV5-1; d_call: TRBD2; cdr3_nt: TGCGCCAGCAGCTTGGTCCTAGCGGGGGGGCCCATCGGTGAGCAGTTCTTC; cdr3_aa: CASSLVLAGGPIGEQFF
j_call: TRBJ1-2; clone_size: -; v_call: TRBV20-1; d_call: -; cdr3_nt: TGCAGTGCTAGAGATCTCCAGATTAACTATGGCTACACCTTC; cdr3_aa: CSARDLQINYGYTF
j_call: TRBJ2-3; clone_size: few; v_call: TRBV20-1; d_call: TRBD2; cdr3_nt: TGCAGTGCCACGGGACTAGCGGGGGGCCCATCTAGCACAGATACGCAGTATTTT; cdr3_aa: CSATGLAGGPSSTDTQYF
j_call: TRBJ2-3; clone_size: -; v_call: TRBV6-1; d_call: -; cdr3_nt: TGTGTCAGCAGTGAAGTGGGGGGGCCGGAAGATACGCAGTATTTT; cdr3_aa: CVSSEVGGPEDTQYF
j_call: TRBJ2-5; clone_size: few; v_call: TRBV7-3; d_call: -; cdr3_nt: TGTGCCAGCAGCTCGGACGGGACCCTCAGGGAGACCCAGTACTTC; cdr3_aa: CASSSDGTLRETQYF
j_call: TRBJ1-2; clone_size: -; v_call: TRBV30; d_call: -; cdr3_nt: TGTGCCTGGAGTGAGGGTCCCAACTATGGCTACACCTTC; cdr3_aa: CAWSEGPNYGYTF
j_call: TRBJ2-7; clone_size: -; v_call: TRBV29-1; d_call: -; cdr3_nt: TGCAGTGTTGGAACCCTGGGAGGCAGGGCCTCCTACGAGCAGTACTTC; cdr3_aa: CSVGTLGGRASYEQYF
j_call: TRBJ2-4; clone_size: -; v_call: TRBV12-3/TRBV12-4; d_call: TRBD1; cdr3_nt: TGTGCCAGCAGTTCGGGGACAGGGGGGGGACCCATTCAGTACTTC; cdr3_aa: CASSSGTGGGPIQYF
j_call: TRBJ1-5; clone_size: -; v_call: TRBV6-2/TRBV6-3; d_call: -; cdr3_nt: TGTGCCAGCAGTTACCTAACCCGGCAGCCCCAGCATTTT; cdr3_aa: CASSYLTRQPQHF
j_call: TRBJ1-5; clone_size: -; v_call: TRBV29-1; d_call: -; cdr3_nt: TGCAGCGGAACACAGGGAGTCGGACAGCCCCAGCATTTT; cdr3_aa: CSGTQGVGQPQHF
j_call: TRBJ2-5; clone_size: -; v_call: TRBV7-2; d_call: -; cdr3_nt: TGTGCCAGCAGCTTCCGAAGGGAGTTCCGCAGTGAGCAGTACTTC; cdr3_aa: CASSFRREFRSEQYF
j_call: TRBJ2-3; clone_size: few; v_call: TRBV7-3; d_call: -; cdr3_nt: TGTGCCAGCAGCTTGGGGGTGGCTAGAGATACGCAGTATTTT; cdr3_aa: CASSLGVARDTQYF